A single T cell receptor beta chain is shown here with its context. The repertoire was sequenced with immunoSEQ multiplex PCR; TCRdb's copy has only in-frame clones and lacks some. This sample has about 220,000 clones; approximately 83% occur once, and the top ten carry roughly 2.4%. This sample was included in a study of blood T cell repertoires in COVID-19. The wider study: Sites across the United States, Italy and Spain contributed samples from acute and convalescent COVID-19. PBMCs, B-cell-depleted T cells, or T cells were the source of the cDNA or gDNA that made up the material.

Trimming left V 4 bases short and J 3 bases short, with 12 bases between. This CDR3 contains 14 residues. The germline V gene encodes CDR1 MNHEY and CDR2 SVGAGI. The clonotype was recovered from a woman aged 55 to 70 with acute or convalescent COVID-19. The source material was peripheral blood. The chain combines TRBV6-5 with TRBJ1-2; possibly TRBD1 for D (5 bases). CDR3 bases: TGTGCCAGCAGTTCCCCTGGACAAGACTATGGCTACACCTTC. It encodes CASSSPGQDYGYTF.